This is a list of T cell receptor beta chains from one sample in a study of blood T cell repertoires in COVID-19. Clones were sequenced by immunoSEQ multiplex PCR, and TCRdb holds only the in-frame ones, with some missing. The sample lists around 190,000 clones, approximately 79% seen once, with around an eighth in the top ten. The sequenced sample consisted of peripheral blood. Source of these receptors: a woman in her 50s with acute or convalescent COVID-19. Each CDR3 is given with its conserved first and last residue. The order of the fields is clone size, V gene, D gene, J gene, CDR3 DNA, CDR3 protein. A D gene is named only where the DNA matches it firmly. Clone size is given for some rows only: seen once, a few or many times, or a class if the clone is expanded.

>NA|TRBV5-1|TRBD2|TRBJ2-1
TGCGCCAGCGGGGTCACTCCTAGCGGGAGTACGTTGAATGAGCAGTTCTTC
CASGVTPSGSTLNEQFF
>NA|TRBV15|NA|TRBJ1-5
TGTGCCACCAGCAGGTATGGACAAAATCAGCCCCAGCATTTT
CATSRYGQNQPQHF
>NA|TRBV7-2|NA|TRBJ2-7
TGTGCCAGCAGCGCTGGGGGCAGGGTAGATAACGAGCAGTACTTC
CASSAGGRVDNEQYF
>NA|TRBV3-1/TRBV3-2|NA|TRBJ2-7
TGTGCCAGCAGCCTTTTCCCTGGGCCCTACGAGCAGTACTTC
CASSLFPGPYEQYF
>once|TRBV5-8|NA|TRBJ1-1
TGTGCCAGCAGCTTGGGAGAGGGGAGGAGAGGTGATCACACTGAAGCTTTCTTT
CASSLGEGRRGDHTEAFF
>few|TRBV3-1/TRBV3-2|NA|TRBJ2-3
TGTGCCAGCAGCCTGGGGAGAGCGGTCCTCACAGATACGCAGTATTTT
CASSLGRAVLTDTQYF
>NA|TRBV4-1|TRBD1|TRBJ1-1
TGCGCCAGCAGCCCGAAAACAGGGGGCGGCGGGAACACTGAAGCTTTCTTT
CASSPKTGGGGNTEAFF
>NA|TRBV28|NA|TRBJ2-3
TGTGCCAGCAGTCTAAGGGGCCAGTTCACAGATACGCAGTATTTT
CASSLRGQFTDTQYF
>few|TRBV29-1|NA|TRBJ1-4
TGCAGCGCCGAGGGGGGGAAAGACGAAAAACTGTTTTTT
CSAEGGKDEKLFF
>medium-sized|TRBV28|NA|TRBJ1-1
TGTGCCAGCAGTTTATTGGGCAGGGGTGCCACTGAAGCTTTCTTT
CASSLLGRGATEAFF
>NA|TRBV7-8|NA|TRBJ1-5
TGTGCCAGCAGCTTAGTATACAATCAGCCCCAGCATTTT
CASSLVYNQPQHF
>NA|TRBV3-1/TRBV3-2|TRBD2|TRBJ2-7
TGTGCCAGCAGCCAGGGGCTAGCGGGAAAGTACTTC
CASSQGLAGKYF
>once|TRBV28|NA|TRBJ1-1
TGTGCCAGCCTAGCTAGTGGAGTACCTGAAGCTTTCTTT
CASLASGVPEAFF
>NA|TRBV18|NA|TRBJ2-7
TGTGCCAGCTCACCACCGCAGGGAAATGGCTACGAGCAGTACTTC
CASSPPQGNGYEQYF
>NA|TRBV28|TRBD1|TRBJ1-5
TGTGCCAGCTACTCCGGGACAGCGAATCAGCCCCAGCATTTT
CASYSGTANQPQHF
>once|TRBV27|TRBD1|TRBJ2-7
TGTGCCAGCAAGGACCTTTGGAGGACAGGGACCTACGAGCAGTACTTC
CASKDLWRTGTYEQYF
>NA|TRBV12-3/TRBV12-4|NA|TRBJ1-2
TGTGCCAGCAGTATACACGGACAGTATGGCTACACCTTC
CASSIHGQYGYTF
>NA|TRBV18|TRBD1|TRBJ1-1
TGTGCCAGCTCACCACGACAGGGAGGTACGAACACTGAAGCTTTCTTT
CASSPRQGGTNTEAFF
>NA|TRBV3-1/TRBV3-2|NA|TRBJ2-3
TGTGCCAGCAGCGGTCAAGGAACGGGGGGCCTACGCCGCACAGATACGCAGTATTTT
CASSGQGTGGLRRTDTQYF
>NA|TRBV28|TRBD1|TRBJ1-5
TGTGCCAGCCGCCGTCGGGCAGGGGGCGGCCCAGAAGGAAATCAGCCCCAGCATTTT
CASRRRAGGGPEGNQPQHF
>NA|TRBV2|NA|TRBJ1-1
TGTGCCAGCAGTGTCTTGAACAGCAGGAACACTGAAGCTTTCTTT
CASSVLNSRNTEAFF
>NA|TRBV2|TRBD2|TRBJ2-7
TGTGCCAGCAGCCGATATGGGGGACTAGCGAACGAGCAGTACTTC
CASSRYGGLANEQYF
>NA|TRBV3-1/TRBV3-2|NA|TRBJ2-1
TGTGCCAGCAGCCGCCGGGGCTCCTACAATGAGCAGTTCTTC
CASSRRGSYNEQFF
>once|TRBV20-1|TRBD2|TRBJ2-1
TGCAGTGTCACCGGGACTAGGGGGCAGTTCTTC
CSVTGTRGQFF
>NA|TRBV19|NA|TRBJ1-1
TGTGCCAGTAGTATAGCCAGGGGAGATGAAGCTTTCTTT
CASSIARGDEAFF
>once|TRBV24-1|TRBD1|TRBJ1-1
TGTGCCACCAGACTCCGGGACAGGATGAACACTGAAGCTTTCTTT
CATRLRDRMNTEAFF
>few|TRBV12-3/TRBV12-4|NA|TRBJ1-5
TGTGCCAGCAACTCCAGGCCTGATCAGCCCCAGCATTTT
CASNSRPDQPQHF
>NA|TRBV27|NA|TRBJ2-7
TGTGCCAGCAGTGGTACAGGGTCCTTCTCGTACGAGCAGTACTTC
CASSGTGSFSYEQYF
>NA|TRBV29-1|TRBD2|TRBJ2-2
TGCAGCGTTAGTTATCTAGCGGGAGGGCAGCTGTTTTTT
CSVSYLAGGQLFF
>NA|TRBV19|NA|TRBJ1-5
TGTGCCAGTAGTAGACTGGGTATGAACCCCCAGCATTTT
CASSRLGMNPQHF
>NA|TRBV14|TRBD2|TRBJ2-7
TGTGCCAGCAGCCAAGGACTAGCGGGAACACCTTACGAGCAGTACTTC
CASSQGLAGTPYEQYF